These T cell receptor beta chains were read from a single sample in a study of chemoradiotherapy in HPV16-positive cancers. Clones were sequenced by immunoSEQ multiplex PCR, and TCRdb holds only the in-frame ones, with some missing. The sample has around 30,000 clones, over 80% seen once. The specimen was blood, collected from a patient who underwent chemoradiotherapy. The receptors derive from a human donor with HPV-associated anogenital cancer. CDR3s include the opening cysteine and the closing phenylalanine or tryptophan. Only part of the rows carry a size: once, few, many, or a class if the clone is expanded.

clone_size: NA; v_call: TRBV5-1; j_call: TRBJ1-1; cdr3_aa: CASSEGQAIEAFF
clone_size: NA; v_call: TRBV18; j_call: TRBJ2-7; cdr3_aa: CASSPAPGRIPYEQYF
clone_size: once; v_call: TRBV4-1; j_call: TRBJ2-1; cdr3_aa: CASSGLAGAGTYNEQFF
clone_size: NA; v_call: TRBV19; j_call: TRBJ1-5; cdr3_aa: CASSMNRADQPQHF
clone_size: NA; v_call: TRBV27; j_call: TRBJ2-2; cdr3_aa: CASSSHTTGRDTGELFF
clone_size: NA; v_call: TRBV7-3; j_call: TRBJ2-3; cdr3_aa: CASSSMTSGVTDTQYF
clone_size: NA; v_call: TRBV5-6; j_call: TRBJ2-3; cdr3_aa: CASSSGTGTDTQYF
clone_size: NA; v_call: TRBV30; j_call: TRBJ1-5; cdr3_aa: CAWSDNSNQPQHF
clone_size: NA; v_call: TRBV7-2; j_call: TRBJ2-5; cdr3_aa: CASSPSVGGSTETQYF
clone_size: NA; v_call: TRBV19; j_call: TRBJ2-1; cdr3_aa: CASSIIAGGPYNEQFF
clone_size: NA; v_call: TRBV7-9; j_call: TRBJ2-5; cdr3_aa: CASTGTSEETQYF
clone_size: NA; v_call: TRBV7-9; j_call: TRBJ1-2; cdr3_aa: CASRDSALANYGYTF
clone_size: once; v_call: TRBV2; j_call: TRBJ1-1; cdr3_aa: CATRDRGHVNTEAFF
clone_size: NA; v_call: TRBV13; j_call: TRBJ2-1; cdr3_aa: CASSLGTSGGGNEQFF
clone_size: NA; v_call: TRBV5-1; j_call: TRBJ2-3; cdr3_aa: CASSQRTGETDTQYF
clone_size: once; v_call: TRBV6-5; j_call: TRBJ1-4; cdr3_aa: CASSPPGGPNEKLFF
clone_size: NA; v_call: TRBV9; j_call: TRBJ2-1; cdr3_aa: CASSVDQRIYYNEQFF
clone_size: once; v_call: TRBV21-1; j_call: TRBJ1-5; cdr3_aa: CASSSTGPNQPQHF
clone_size: NA; v_call: TRBV4-2; j_call: TRBJ2-1; cdr3_aa: CASSHGGDFNEQFF
clone_size: NA; v_call: TRBV27; j_call: TRBJ1-2; cdr3_aa: CASSQTLSFYGYTF
clone_size: NA; v_call: TRBV7-3; j_call: TRBJ2-1; cdr3_aa: CASSDLGSSYNEQFF
clone_size: NA; v_call: TRBV19; j_call: TRBJ2-2; cdr3_aa: CASAPMNTGELFF